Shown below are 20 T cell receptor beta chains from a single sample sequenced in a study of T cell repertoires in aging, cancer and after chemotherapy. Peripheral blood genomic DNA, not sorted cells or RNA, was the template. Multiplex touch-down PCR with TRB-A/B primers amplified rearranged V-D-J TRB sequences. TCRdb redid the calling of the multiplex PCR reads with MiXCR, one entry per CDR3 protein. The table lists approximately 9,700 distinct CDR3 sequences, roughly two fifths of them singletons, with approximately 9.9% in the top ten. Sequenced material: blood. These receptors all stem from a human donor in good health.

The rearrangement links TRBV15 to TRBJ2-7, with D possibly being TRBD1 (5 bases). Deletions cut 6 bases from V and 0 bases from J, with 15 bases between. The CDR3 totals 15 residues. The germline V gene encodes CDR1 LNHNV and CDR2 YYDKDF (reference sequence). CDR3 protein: CATSRITGNSYEQYF. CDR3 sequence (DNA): TGTGCCACCAGTAGAATCACAGGTAACTCCTACGAGCAGTACTTC.

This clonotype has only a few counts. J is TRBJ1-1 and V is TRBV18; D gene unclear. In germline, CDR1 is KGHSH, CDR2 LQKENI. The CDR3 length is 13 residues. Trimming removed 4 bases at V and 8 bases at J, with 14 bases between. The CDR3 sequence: CASSLTGLGEAFF. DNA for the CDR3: TGTGCCAGCTCACTAACCGGTTTGGGGGAAGCTTTCTTT. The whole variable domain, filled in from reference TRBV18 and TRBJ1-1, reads NAGVMQNPRHLVRRRGQEARLRCSPMKGHSHVYWYRQLPEEGLKFMVYLQKENIIDESGMPKERFSAEFPKEGPSILRIQQVVRGDSAAYFCASSLTGLGEAFFGQGTRLTVV.

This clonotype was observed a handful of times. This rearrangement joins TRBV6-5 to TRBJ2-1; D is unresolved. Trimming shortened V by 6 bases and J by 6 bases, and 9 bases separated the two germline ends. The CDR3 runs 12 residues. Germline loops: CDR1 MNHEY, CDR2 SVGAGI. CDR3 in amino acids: CASRTRINEQFF. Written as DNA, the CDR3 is TGTGCCAGCAGAACGAGGATCAATGAGCAGTTCTTC.

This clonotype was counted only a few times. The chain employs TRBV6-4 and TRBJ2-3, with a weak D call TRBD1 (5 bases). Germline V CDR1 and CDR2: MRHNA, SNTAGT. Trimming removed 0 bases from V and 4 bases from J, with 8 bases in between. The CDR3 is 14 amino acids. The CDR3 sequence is CASSDSQGADTQYF. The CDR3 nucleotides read TGTGCCAGCAGTGACTCGCAGGGCGCAGATACGCAGTATTTT.

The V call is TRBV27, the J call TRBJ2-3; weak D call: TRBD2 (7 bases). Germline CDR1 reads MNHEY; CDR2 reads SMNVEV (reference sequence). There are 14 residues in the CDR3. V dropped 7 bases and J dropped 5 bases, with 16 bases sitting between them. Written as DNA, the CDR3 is TGTGCCAGCACCATAGGGGGGGGGGGAGATACGCAGTATTTT. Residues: CASTIGGGGDTQYF.

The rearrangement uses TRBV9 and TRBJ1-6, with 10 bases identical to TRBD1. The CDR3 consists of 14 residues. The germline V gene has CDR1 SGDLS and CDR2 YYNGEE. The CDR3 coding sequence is TGTGAAGGTCCGGGACAGGGGAAGGTATCACCCCTCCACTTT. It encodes CEGPGQGKVSPLHF.

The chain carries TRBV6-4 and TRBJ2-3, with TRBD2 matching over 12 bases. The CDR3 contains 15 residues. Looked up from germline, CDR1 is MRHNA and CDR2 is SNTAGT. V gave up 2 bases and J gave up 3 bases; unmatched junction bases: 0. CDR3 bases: TGTGCCAGCAGTGACGGGACTAGCGGGACAGATACGCAGTATTTT. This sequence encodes CASSDGTSGTDTQYF.

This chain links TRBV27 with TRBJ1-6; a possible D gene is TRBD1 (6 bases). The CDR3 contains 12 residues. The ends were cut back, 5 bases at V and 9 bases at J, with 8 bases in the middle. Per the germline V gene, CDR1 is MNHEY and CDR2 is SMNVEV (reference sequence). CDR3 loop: CASSPGVSPLHF. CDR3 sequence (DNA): TGTGCCAGCAGTCCAGGGGTTTCACCCCTCCACTTT.

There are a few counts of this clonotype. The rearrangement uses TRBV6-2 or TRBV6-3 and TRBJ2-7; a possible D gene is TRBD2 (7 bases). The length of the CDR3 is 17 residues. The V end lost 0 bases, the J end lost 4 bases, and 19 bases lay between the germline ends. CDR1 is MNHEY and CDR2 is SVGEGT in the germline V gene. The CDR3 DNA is TGTGCCAGCAGTTACTCCACCTCTAGCGGAGGGGGGTACGAGCAGTACTTC. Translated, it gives CASSYSTSSGGGYEQYF.

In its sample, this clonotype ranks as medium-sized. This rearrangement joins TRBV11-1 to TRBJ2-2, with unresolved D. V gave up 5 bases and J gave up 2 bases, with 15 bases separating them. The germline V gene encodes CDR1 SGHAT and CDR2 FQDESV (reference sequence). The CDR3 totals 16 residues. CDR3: CASSPGRNLNTGELFF. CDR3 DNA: TGTGCCAGCAGCCCCGGCAGGAACCTAAACACCGGGGAGCTGTTTTTT. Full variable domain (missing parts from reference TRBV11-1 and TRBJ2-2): EAEVAQSPRYKITEKSQAVAFWCDPISGHATLYWYRQILGQGPELLVQFQDESVVDDSQLPKDRFSAERLKGVDSTLKIQPAELGDSAMYLCASSPGRNLNTGELFFGEGSRLTVL.

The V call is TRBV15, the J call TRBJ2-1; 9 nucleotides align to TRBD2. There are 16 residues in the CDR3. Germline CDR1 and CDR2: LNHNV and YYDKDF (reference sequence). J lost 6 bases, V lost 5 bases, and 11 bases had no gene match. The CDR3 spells CATSRMREGPGNEQFF. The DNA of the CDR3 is TGTGCCACCAGCCGGATGCGGGAGGGCCCCGGCAATGAGCAGTTCTTC.

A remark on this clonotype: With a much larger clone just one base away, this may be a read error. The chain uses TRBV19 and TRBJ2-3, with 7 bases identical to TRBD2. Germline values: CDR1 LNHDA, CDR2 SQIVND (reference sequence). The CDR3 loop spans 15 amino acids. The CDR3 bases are TGTGCCAATAGTGGGGGGGAACGGCCGTCGGATACGCAGTATTTT. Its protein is CANSGGERPSDTQYF.

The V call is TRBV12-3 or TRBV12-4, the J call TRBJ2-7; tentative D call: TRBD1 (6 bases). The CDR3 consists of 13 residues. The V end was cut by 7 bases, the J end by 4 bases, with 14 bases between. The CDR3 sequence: CASNTGTRYEQYF. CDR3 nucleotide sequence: TGTGCCAGCAATACCGGGACAAGATACGAGCAGTACTTC.

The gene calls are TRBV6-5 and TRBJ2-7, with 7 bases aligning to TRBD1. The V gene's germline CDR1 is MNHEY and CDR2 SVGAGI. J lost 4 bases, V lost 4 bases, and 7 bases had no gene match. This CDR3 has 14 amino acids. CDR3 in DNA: TGTGCCAGCAGTTCAAGGACAGGACATTACGAGCAGTACTTC. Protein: CASSSRTGHYEQYF.

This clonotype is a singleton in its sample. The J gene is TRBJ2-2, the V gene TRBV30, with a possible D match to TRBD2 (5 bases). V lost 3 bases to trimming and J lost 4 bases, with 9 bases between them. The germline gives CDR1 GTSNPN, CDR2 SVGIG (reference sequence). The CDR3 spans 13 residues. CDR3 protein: CAWRLTTTGELFF. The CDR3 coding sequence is TGTGCCTGGAGGCTGACTACCACCGGGGAGCTGTTTTTT.

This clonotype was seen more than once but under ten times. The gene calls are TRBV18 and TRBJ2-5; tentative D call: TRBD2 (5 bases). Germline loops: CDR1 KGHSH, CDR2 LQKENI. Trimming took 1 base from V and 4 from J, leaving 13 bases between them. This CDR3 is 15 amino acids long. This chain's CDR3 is CASSPHQAAGETQYF. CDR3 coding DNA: TGTGCCAGCTCACCACATCAGGCTGCGGGAGAGACCCAGTACTTC.

DNA of the CDR3: TGTGCCAGCTCACCGGCGCAGGGATCTAGCACAGATACGCAGTATTTT. Amino acid sequence: CASSPAQGSSTDTQYF. V gene TRBV18 combines with J gene TRBJ2-3; perhaps TRBD1 as D (5 bases). The ends were cut back, 3 bases at V and 0 bases at J, with 13 bases in the middle. Germline CDR1 KGHSH, CDR2 LQKENI. This CDR3 comprises 16 residues.

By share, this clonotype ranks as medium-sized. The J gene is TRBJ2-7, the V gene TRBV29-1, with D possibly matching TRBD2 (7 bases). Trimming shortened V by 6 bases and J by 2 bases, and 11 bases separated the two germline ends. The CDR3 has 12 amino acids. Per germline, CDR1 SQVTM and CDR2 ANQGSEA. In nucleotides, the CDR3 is TGCAGCGTGGGCGGGGGCCCCTACGAGCAGTACTTC. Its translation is CSVGGGPYEQYF.

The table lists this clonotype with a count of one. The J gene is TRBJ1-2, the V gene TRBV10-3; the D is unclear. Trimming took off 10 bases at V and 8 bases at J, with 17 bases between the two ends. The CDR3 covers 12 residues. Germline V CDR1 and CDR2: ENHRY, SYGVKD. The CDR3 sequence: CATSTVKGGYTF. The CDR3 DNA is TGTGCCACGTCAACAGTTAAGGGAGGCTACACCTTC.

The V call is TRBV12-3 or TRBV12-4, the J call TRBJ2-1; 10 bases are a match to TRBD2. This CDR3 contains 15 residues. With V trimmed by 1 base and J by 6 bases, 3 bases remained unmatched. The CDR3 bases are TGTGCCAGCAGTTTAGGAGGACTAGCGGCCAATGAGCAGTTCTTC. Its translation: CASSLGGLAANEQFF.